The rows below give T cell receptor beta chains drawn from one sample of a study of OX40 agonist ivuxolimab in advanced cancers. Clones were read by immunoSEQ multiplex PCR, and TCRdb kept only the in-frame ones, dropping some. This sample has tens of thousands of clones, with around 87% found just once. This sample comprised CD4+ or CD8+ T cells sorted from blood, obtained in a trial of the OX40 agonist ivuxolimab. These receptors came from an adult with an advanced solid tumor such as melanoma, head and neck, liver or kidney cancer. Each CDR3 is given with its conserved first and last residue. D genes are given only for firm matches. Clone size is given for some rows only: seen once, a few or many times, or a class if the clone is expanded.

v_call	d_call	clone_size	j_call	cdr3_aa	cdr3_nt
TRBV7-3	-	few	TRBJ2-2	CASSPRDGVGELFF	TGTGCCAGCAGCCCCCGGGACGGGGTCGGGGAGCTGTTTTTT
TRBV6-5	-	-	TRBJ2-1	CASSYADSVEQFF	TGTGCCAGCAGTTACGCCGACTCCGTTGAGCAGTTCTTC
TRBV7-2	TRBD1	-	TRBJ2-1	CASSFWTGGSNEQFF	TGTGCCAGCAGCTTCTGGACAGGGGGGTCGAATGAGCAGTTCTTC
TRBV11-3	-	-	TRBJ2-7	CASSAGHTTYEQYF	TGTGCCAGCAGCGCCGGACACACCACCTACGAGCAGTACTTC
TRBV28	-	-	TRBJ2-1	CASSLVSEYNEQFF	TGTGCCAGCAGTTTGGTAAGCGAATACAATGAGCAGTTCTTC
TRBV5-1	-	-	TRBJ2-1	CASSTTGIPYNEQFF	TGCGCCAGCAGCACCACAGGGATCCCCTACAATGAGCAGTTCTTC
TRBV14	TRBD2	-	TRBJ2-1	CASSQFSGSSYNEQFF	TGTGCCAGCAGCCAATTTAGCGGGAGCTCCTACAATGAGCAGTTCTTC
TRBV27	-	-	TRBJ2-5	CASRQGLAETQYF	TGTGCCAGCAGACAAGGTCTGGCAGAGACCCAGTACTTC
TRBV7-3	-	-	TRBJ2-5	CASSLRAGETQYF	TGTGCCAGCAGCCTCCGGGCAGGAGAGACCCAGTACTTC
TRBV6-1	-	-	TRBJ1-1	CASTRGFGDTEAFF	TGTGCCAGCACTCGGGGTTTTGGCGACACTGAAGCTTTCTTT
TRBV7-8	-	once	TRBJ1-3	CASSLSAAAGNTIYF	TGTGCCAGCAGCCTGAGTGCCGCGGCTGGAAACACCATATATTTT
TRBV4-1	TRBD1	once	TRBJ2-7	CASSLLPAGQGNYEQYF	TGCGCCAGCAGCCTTCTTCCCGCGGGACAGGGGAACTACGAGCAGTACTTC
TRBV27	-	-	TRBJ1-1	CASSLLGGNTEAFF	TGTGCCAGCAGTTTATTGGGGGGAAACACTGAAGCTTTCTTT
TRBV28	-	-	TRBJ1-2	CASSPQPPYNYGYTF	TGTGCCAGCAGCCCACAGCCGCCCTATAACTATGGCTACACCTTC
TRBV23-1	-	-	TRBJ2-4	CASQGRINEAKNIQYF	TGCGCCAGTCAGGGAAGAATTAATGAGGCCAAAAACATTCAGTACTTC
TRBV27	TRBD1	-	TRBJ1-5	CASSPLRDREDQPQHF	TGTGCCAGCAGCCCTCTCCGGGACAGGGAGGATCAGCCCCAGCATTTT
TRBV9	-	-	TRBJ2-5	CASSPQTGVGETQYF	TGTGCCAGCAGCCCCCAGACAGGTGTCGGAGAGACCCAGTACTTC
TRBV9	TRBD2	-	TRBJ2-3	CASSVVGGSSSGTQYF	TGTGCCAGCAGCGTAGTGGGGGGGTCTTCCTCAGGCACGCAGTATTTT
TRBV14	TRBD2	-	TRBJ2-1	CASSRRGSSYNEQFF	TGTGCCAGCAGCAGGCGGGGGAGCTCCTACAATGAGCAGTTCTTC
TRBV5-1	-	-	TRBJ2-1	CASSPNNEQFF	TGCGCCAGCAGCCCAAACAATGAGCAGTTCTTC
TRBV5-1	-	-	TRBJ2-7	CASSWTGGAGSEDEQYF	TGCGCCAGCAGCTGGACTGGGGGAGCAGGGAGTGAGGACGAGCAGTACTTC
TRBV7-3	TRBD2	-	TRBJ2-7	CASSLVSGGLNEQYF	TGTGCCAGCAGCTTAGTCTCGGGGGGTCTGAACGAGCAGTACTTC
TRBV4-1	TRBD1	-	TRBJ1-2	CASSQDRWSGDRPGVYGYTF	TGCGCCAGCAGCCAAGATCGATGGTCGGGGGACAGGCCTGGGGTCTATGGCTACACCTTC
TRBV16	-	-	TRBJ2-1	CASSQGVGNEQFF	TGTGCCAGCAGCCAGGGGGTTGGCAATGAGCAGTTCTTC
TRBV13	-	-	TRBJ2-3	CASARAPDTQYF	TGTGCCAGCGCCAGAGCCCCAGATACGCAGTATTTT
TRBV7-9	-	-	TRBJ2-5	CASSHRQGREETQYF	TGTGCCAGCAGCCATCGACAGGGGAGGGAAGAGACCCAGTACTTC
TRBV18	-	few	TRBJ2-1	CASSGTTVYNEQFF	TGTGCCAGCTCGGGGACAACGGTTTACAATGAGCAGTTCTTC
TRBV9	TRBD1	-	TRBJ2-1	CASSVSGGYNEQFF	TGTGCCAGCAGCGTGTCAGGGGGCTACAATGAGCAGTTCTTC
TRBV2	-	-	TRBJ2-7	CASSGRGGDSYEQYF	TGTGCCAGCAGTGGGCGGGGCGGCGACTCCTACGAGCAGTACTTC
TRBV7-9	-	-	TRBJ1-2	CASSSLSGGYTF	TGTGCCAGCAGCTCCCTAAGCGGCGGCTACACCTTC
TRBV6-5	TRBD1	once	TRBJ2-7	CASSAGGTGSGEQYF	TGTGCCAGCAGTGCAGGTGGGACAGGGTCGGGCGAGCAGTACTTC
TRBV7-9	-	-	TRBJ2-1	CGSRSYNEQFF	TGTGGTTCGCGGTCCTACAATGAGCAGTTCTTC
TRBV6-5	-	-	TRBJ2-7	CASSYSTVTPRHEQYF	TGTGCCAGCAGTTACTCGACAGTTACCCCACGCCACGAGCAGTACTTC